The 2 T cell receptor beta chains presented below share a single source sample, sequenced in a study of sequential checkpoint blockade in melanoma. Only in-frame clones appear in the TCRdb table, and some are missing; sequencing was by immunoSEQ multiplex PCR. The table shows 15,000 to 20,000 clones, with approximately 80% occurring only once. This sample's treatment: randomized to nivolumab then ipilimumab (arm A) or the reverse (arm B). Source: CD8+ T cells sorted from blood (inferred from file names), taken from a patient given nivolumab and ipilimumab in sequence. These receptors were obtained from a human donor with melanoma.

CDR3 in amino acids: CAGGTSTGYGYTF. In DNA, the CDR3 is TGTGCCGGGGGGACCTCAACGGGCTATGGCTACACCTTC. The chain links TRBV2 to TRBJ1-2; a possible D gene is TRBD1 (5 bases). V was shortened by 11 bases and J by 4 bases, with 17 bases between the two germline ends. CDR1 is SNHLY and CDR2 is FYNNEI in the germline V gene. There are 13 residues in the CDR3.

CDR3 amino acids: CASTWGDLGYTF. CDR3 bases: TGTGCCAGCACTTGGGGGGATTTAGGCTACACCTTC. The chain recombines TRBV6-6 with TRBJ1-2; tentatively, D is TRBD1 (5 bases). The germline V and J ends were trimmed by 7 bases and 8 bases, with 14 bases remaining between them. This CDR3 has 12 amino acids. The germline V gene has CDR1 MNHNY and CDR2 SVGAGI (reference sequence).